These 30 T cell receptor beta chains came from one sample sequenced in a study of shared clonotypes between healthy human individuals. Only in-frame clones appear in the TCRdb table, and some are missing; sequencing was by immunoSEQ multiplex PCR. The table lists 450,000 to 600,000 clones, 79% of them singletons, with less than 15% in the top ten. The sequencing sample was made of PBMCs. These receptors were collected from a woman between 40 and 50 years old in good health. Some clones in this sample may be carry-over from other donors' samples.

In its sample, this clone was seen a few times. The chain has TRBV4-1 and TRBJ1-2, with D tentatively TRBD1 (5 bases). The CDR3 extends over 15 amino acids. V lost 3 bases and J lost 3, with 14 bases in between. Germline V gene sequence: CDR1 MGHRA, CDR2 YSYEKL. The CDR3 coding sequence is TGCGCCAGCAGCCAGAGACAGAGGGTAGACTATGGCTACACCTTC. Its translation is CASSQRQRVDYGYTF.

The J gene is TRBJ1-2, the V gene TRBV10-3; TRBD1 matches 9 bases. With 11 bases clipped from V and 7 bases from J, the junction kept 5 bases outside the gene matches. The CDR3 contains 11 residues. Per germline, CDR1 ENHRY and CDR2 SYGVKD. The CDR3 DNA sequence: TGTGCCTCGGGACAGGGAGGTGGCTACACCTTC. It translates to CASGQGGGYTF.

This clone was observed many times. The rearrangement links TRBV12-2 to TRBJ2-1. TRBV12-2 is given as a pseudogene. The CDR3 runs 14 residues. Here the CDR3 DNA reads TGTGCAAGTCGCTTAGGGAGGGACAACGGAGTGCAGTTCTTC. Its protein is CASRLGRDNGVQFF.

This clone was counted between two and nine times. Other DNA variants within this sample encode the same CDR3. The V and J genes are TRBV7-9 and TRBJ1-1; TRBD1 is a possible D gene (5 bases). The CDR3 contains 12 residues. Germline-derived CDR1 and CDR2 are SEHNR and FQNEAQ (reference sequence). Trimming cost V 3 bases and J 5 bases, with 7 bases left between them. The CDR3 protein is CASSLRGTEAFF. DNA for the CDR3: TGTGCCAGCAGCTTGAGGGGAACTGAAGCTTTCTTT.

V is TRBV7-8 and J is TRBJ2-7; 9 nucleotides line up with TRBD1. Germline CDR1 is SGHVS and CDR2 is FQNEAQ. V lost 5 bases and J lost 6; bases outside the gene matches: 8. The CDR3 runs 14 residues. The CDR3 is CASSVRDRVGEQYF. The DNA of the CDR3 is TGTGCCAGCAGCGTCCGGGACAGGGTCGGCGAGCAGTACTTC.

This chain connects TRBV30 to TRBJ2-7; the D is unclear. CDR3 length equals 12 residues. V lost 4 bases and J lost 6, with 13 bases in between. CDR1 and CDR2 (germline): GTSNPN, SVGIG (reference sequence). This CDR3 reads CAWTVTPSEQYF. CDR3 sequence (DNA): TGTGCCTGGACCGTGACACCTTCCGAGCAGTACTTC.

Here the CDR3 reads CASSFLDRASNQPQHF. The CDR3 DNA follows: TGTGCCAGTAGTTTTTTGGACAGGGCTAGCAATCAGCCCCAGCATTTT. This sequence joins TRBV19 and TRBJ1-5, with 8 bases that match TRBD1. The CDR3 sequence is 16 residues long. The trim removed 5 bases at V and 0 bases at J, leaving 6 bases unmatched. CDR1 and CDR2 (germline): LNHDA, SQIVND (reference sequence).

The chain links TRBV4-1 to TRBJ1-1; 10 nucleotides line up with TRBD1. V dropped 3 bases and J dropped 4; count of bases not matched to a gene: 5. This CDR3 has 15 residues. CDR1 MGHRA and CDR2 YSYEKL come from the germline V gene. As DNA, the CDR3 is TGCGCCAGCAGCCAGGGACAGGGGAGTTTCACTGAAGCTTTCTTT. This translates into CASSQGQGSFTEAFF.

The V call is TRBV4-1, the J call TRBJ2-7; D is unresolved. Germline CDR1 MGHRA, CDR2 YSYEKL. Trimming removed 2 bases from V and 4 bases from J, with 6 bases in between. There are 12 residues in the CDR3. CDR3 protein: CASSQPGYEQYF. The CDR3, as DNA: TGCGCCAGCAGCCAACCCGGGTACGAGCAGTACTTC.

The V and J genes are TRBV7-2 and TRBJ1-5; a possible D gene is TRBD1 (5 bases). CDR1 SGHTA and CDR2 FQGNSA come from the germline V gene. V lost 4 bases to trimming and J lost 4 bases, with 5 bases between them. This CDR3 region has 12 residues. CDR3 region: CASSSGNQPQHF. In nucleotides, the CDR3 is TGTGCCAGCAGCTCAGGGAATCAGCCCCAGCATTTT.

The chain is built from TRBV28 and TRBJ1-6; D is possibly TRBD1 (5 bases). The length of the CDR3 is 15 residues. V gave up 6 bases and J gave up 7 bases, with 16 bases separating them. Germline lookup yields CDR1 MDHEN and CDR2 SYDVKM. CDR3 protein: CASSKLDRENSPLHF. In DNA, the CDR3 is TGTGCCAGCAGCAAACTCGACAGAGAGAATTCACCCCTCCACTTT.

V usage is TRBV29-1 and J usage is TRBJ1-1; D perhaps matches TRBD1 (6 bases). CDR1 and CDR2 (germline): SQVTM, ANQGSEA. V was cut by 6 bases and J by 1 base, with 12 bases left in between. The CDR3 has 13 residues. The DNA of the CDR3 is TGCAGCGTGCGGGACACCCGGAACACTGAAGCTTTCTTT. Its protein product is CSVRDTRNTEAFF. Using reference TRBV29-1 and TRBJ1-1 for the parts outside the CDR3, the full variable domain is SAVISQKPSRDICQRGTSLTIQCQVDSQVTMMFWYRQQPGQSLTLIATANQGSEATYESGFVIDKFPISRPNLTFSTLTVSNMSPEDSSIYLCSVRDTRNTEAFFGQGTRLTVV.

This clone appeared once. The V gene is TRBV19, the J gene TRBJ2-3, with D possibly being TRBD2 (6 bases). With 7 bases removed from V and 4 bases from J, the gap between germline ends came to 18 bases. The CDR3 spans 15 residues. Germline-derived CDR1 and CDR2 are LNHDA and SQIVND (reference sequence). In DNA form, the CDR3 reads TGTGCCAGTACCACCGGGACTTCTCGGGCAGATACGCAGTATTTT. As protein: CASTTGTSRADTQYF.

This clone was detected many times. CDR3 residues: CASTGGIFGETQYF. The CDR3 DNA sequence: TGTGCCAGTACTGGTGGTATATTCGGGGAGACCCAGTACTTC. The chain recombines TRBV19 with TRBJ2-5; D unresolved. Trimming took 7 bases from V and 5 from J, leaving 17 bases between them. Germline V gene lookup returns CDR1 LNHDA and CDR2 SQIVND (reference sequence). The CDR3 runs to 14 residues.

The J gene is TRBJ1-2, the V gene TRBV6-1; 9 bases fit TRBD1. Germline assignment: CDR1 MNHNS and CDR2 SASEGT. V shed 3 bases, J shed 0 bases, and the junction held 5 bases outside the gene matches. The CDR3 has 16 amino acids. DNA of the CDR3: TGTGCCAGCAGTGATCCTCGGACAGGGGCTAACTATGGCTACACCTTC. Translated: CASSDPRTGANYGYTF.

V gene TRBV10-2 combines with J gene TRBJ1-1; D not resolved. This CDR3 has 13 residues. Germline V gene sequence: CDR1 WSHSY, CDR2 SAAADI. Trimming left V 0 bases short and J 4 bases short, with 6 bases between. The CDR3 sequence: CASSESGGTEAFF. In DNA, the CDR3 is TGCGCCAGCAGTGAGTCGGGAGGCACTGAAGCTTTCTTT.

Comments on this clone: A read error is possible here, since a much larger clone lies one base away. This chain connects TRBV25-1 to TRBJ1-1, with 10 nucleotides matching TRBD1. Germline loops: CDR1 MGHDK, CDR2 SYGVNS. Unmatched junction bases numbered 9, after V lost 9 bases and J lost 5 bases. This CDR3 region has 14 residues. CDR3 in amino acids: CASSTGGGVTEAFF. In DNA form, the CDR3 reads TGTGCCAGTTCGACAGGGGGCGGGGTGACTGAAGCTTTCTTT.

This chain joins TRBV5-1 and TRBJ1-1; 7 bases map to TRBD1. V was pared by 7 bases and J by 3 bases, with 12 bases of the junction left unmatched. Germline V gene data show CDR1 as SGHRS and CDR2 as YFSETQ. The CDR3 has 15 residues. CDR3: CASAPSQGMDTEAFF. CDR3 DNA sequence: TGCGCCAGCGCCCCTTCACAGGGGATGGACACTGAAGCTTTCTTT.

The rearrangement joins TRBV7-8 to TRBJ1-1; D ambiguous. Germline CDR1 is SGHVS and CDR2 is FQNEAQ. CDR3 length equals 13 residues. Trimming pared 4 bases from V and 1 base from J, leaving 7 bases between. The CDR3 coding sequence is TGTGCCAGCAGCTCCGGCGCGAACACTGAAGCTTTCTTT. This sequence encodes CASSSGANTEAFF.

This clone was counted ten times or more. In DNA, the CDR3 is TGTGCCAGCTTGCGGCAGCCCAACACTGAAGCTTTCTTT. It encodes CASLRQPNTEAFF. The chain recombines TRBV2 with TRBJ1-1; D gene unclear. V was pared by 8 bases and J by 2 bases, with 12 bases between. CDR1 SNHLY and CDR2 FYNNEI come from the germline V gene. This CDR3 has 13 residues. The full variable domain, rest sourced from reference TRBV2 and TRBJ1-1, is EPEVTQTPSHQVTQMGQEVILRCVPISNHLYFYWYRQILGQKVEFLVSFYNNEISEKSEIFDDQFSVERPDGSNFTLKIRSTKLEDSAMYFCASLRQPNTEAFFGQGTRLTVV.

The rearrangement joins TRBV5-1 to TRBJ2-7; the match to TRBD1 covers 9 bases. Trimming removed 5 bases from V and 4 bases from J; junction bases left unmatched: 13. The CDR3 is 16 amino acids. From germline, CDR1 is SGHRS and CDR2 YFSETQ. CDR3 sequence: CASSRGRDRDRYEQYF. CDR3 nucleotide sequence: TGCGCCAGCAGTCGAGGCCGGGACAGGGACCGATACGAGCAGTACTTC.

This chain uses TRBV10-3 with TRBJ2-1; D not resolved. The V gene lost 9 bases and the J gene lost 11 bases, with 11 bases spanning the gap. The germline CDR1 and CDR2 sequences are ENHRY and SYGVKD. The CDR3 is 10 residues long. CDR3 amino acids: CAMRRAKQFF. CDR3 sequence (DNA): TGTGCCATGAGACGGGCGAAGCAGTTCTTC.

The chain uses TRBV5-1 and TRBJ2-1; D perhaps matches TRBD1 (6 bases). V lost 4 bases and J 10 bases, leaving 12 bases between the germline ends. Per the germline V gene, CDR1 is SGHRS and CDR2 is YFSETQ. This CDR3 comprises 12 residues. The CDR3 here is CASSIDRNEQFF. The DNA of the CDR3 is TGCGCCAGCAGCATTGACAGGAACGAGCAGTTCTTC.

V is TRBV19 and J is TRBJ2-7; no clear D gene. The V gene lost 4 bases and the J gene lost 4 bases, with 5 bases spanning the gap. CDR1 is LNHDA and CDR2 is SQIVND in the germline V gene (reference sequence). The CDR3 consists of 11 residues. The CDR3 sequence is CASSTPYEQYF. CDR3 sequence (DNA): TGTGCCAGTAGTACCCCTTACGAGCAGTACTTC.

This clone was recorded once. This sequence joins TRBV4-1 and TRBJ2-6, with D perhaps TRBD1 (5 bases). Trimming removed 1 base at V and 0 bases at J, with 10 bases between. CDR1 is MGHRA and CDR2 is YSYEKL in the germline V gene. The length of the CDR3 is 17 residues. The DNA for the CDR3 is TGCGCCAGCAGCCAAGGCAGGGCCTCCTCTGGGGCCAACGTCCTGACTTTC. The encoded protein is CASSQGRASSGANVLTF.

This rearrangement joins TRBV2 to TRBJ2-2, with TRBD2 matching 7 bases. The CDR3 loop spans 14 amino acids. With 7 bases clipped from V and 5 bases from J, the junction kept 7 bases outside the gene matches. The germline CDR1 and CDR2 sequences are SNHLY and FYNNEI. The CDR3 loop reads CASTLSGETGELFF. The CDR3 DNA reads as TGTGCCAGCACCCTAAGCGGGGAGACCGGGGAGCTGTTTTTT.

The chain combines TRBV30 with TRBJ2-5; 8 nucleotides match TRBD1. The better agreement between TRBJ2-7 and the DNA end casts doubt on the J call. This CDR3 contains 13 residues. CDR1 is GTSNPN, CDR2 SVGIG, per germline (reference sequence). Written as DNA, the CDR3 is TGTGCCTGGGCGGGGCAGGGGGCTTACGAGCAGTACTTC. Translated: CAWAGQGAYEQYF.

The chain carries TRBV5-1 and TRBJ2-7, with D possibly being TRBD1 or TRBD2 (5 bases each). CDR1 is SGHRS, CDR2 YFSETQ, per germline. The CDR3 is 16 amino acids. V dropped 5 bases and J dropped 5 bases, with 23 bases sitting between them. The CDR3 protein is CASSFGAGAPTDEQYF. The CDR3 nucleotides read TGCGCCAGCAGTTTTGGGGCCGGGGCCCCGACGGACGAGCAGTACTTC. Filled out from reference TRBV5-1 and TRBJ2-7, the complete variable domain reads KAGVTQTPRYLIKTRGQQVTLSCSPISGHRSVSWYQQTPGQGLQFLFEYFSETQRNKGNFPGRFSGRQFSNSRSEMNVSTLELGDSALYLCASSFGAGAPTDEQYFGPGTRLTVT.

The gene calls are TRBV6-1 and TRBJ2-1, with 7 bases that match TRBD1. Germline V gives CDR1 MNHNS, CDR2 SASEGT. Germline trimming cut 6 bases from V and 1 base from J; bases unmatched to any gene: 6. CDR3 size: 15 residues. The CDR3 nucleotides are TGTGCCAGCAGACAGGGGCAATATTCCTACAATGAGCAGTTCTTC. As protein: CASRQGQYSYNEQFF.

This chain links TRBV11-3 with TRBJ2-1, with D perhaps TRBD1 (5 bases). Trimming took 8 bases from V and 7 from J, leaving 12 bases between them. The CDR3 runs 12 residues. Per the germline V gene, CDR1 is SGHNT and CDR2 is YENEEA. CDR3 sequence (DNA): TGTGCCAGCTCACGGGCAGGGAATGAGCAGTTCTTC. Its translation is CASSRAGNEQFF. Full variable domain (rest looked up from reference TRBV11-3 and TRBJ2-1): EAGVVQSPRYKIIEKKQPVAFWCNPISGHNTLYWYLQNLGQGPELLIRYENEEAVDDSQLPKDRFSAERLKGVDSTLKIQPAELGDSAVYLCASSRAGNEQFFGPGTRLTVL.